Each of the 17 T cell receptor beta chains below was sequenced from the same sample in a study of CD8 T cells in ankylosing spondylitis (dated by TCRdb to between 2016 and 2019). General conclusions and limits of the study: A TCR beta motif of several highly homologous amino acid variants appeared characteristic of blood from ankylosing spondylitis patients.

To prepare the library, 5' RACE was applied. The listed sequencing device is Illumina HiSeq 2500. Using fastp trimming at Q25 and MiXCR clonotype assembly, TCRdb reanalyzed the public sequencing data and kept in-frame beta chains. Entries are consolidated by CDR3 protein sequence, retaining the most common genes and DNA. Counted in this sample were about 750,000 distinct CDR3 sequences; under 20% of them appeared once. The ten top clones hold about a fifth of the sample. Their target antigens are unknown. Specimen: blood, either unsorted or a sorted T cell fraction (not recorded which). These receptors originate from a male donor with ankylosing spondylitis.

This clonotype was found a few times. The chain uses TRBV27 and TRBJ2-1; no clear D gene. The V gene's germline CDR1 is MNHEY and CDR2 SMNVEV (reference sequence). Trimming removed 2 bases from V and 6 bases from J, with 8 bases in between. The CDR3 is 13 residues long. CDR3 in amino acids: CASSLGSVNEQFF. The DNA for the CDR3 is TGTGCCAGCAGTTTAGGGTCGGTCAATGAGCAGTTCTTC.

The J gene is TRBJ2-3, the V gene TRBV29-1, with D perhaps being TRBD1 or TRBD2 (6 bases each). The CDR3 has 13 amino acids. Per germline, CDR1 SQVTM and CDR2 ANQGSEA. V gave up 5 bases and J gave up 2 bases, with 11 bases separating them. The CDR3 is CSVRGVSTDTQYF. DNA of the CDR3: TGCAGCGTTAGGGGGGTCTCCACAGATACGCAGTATTTT.

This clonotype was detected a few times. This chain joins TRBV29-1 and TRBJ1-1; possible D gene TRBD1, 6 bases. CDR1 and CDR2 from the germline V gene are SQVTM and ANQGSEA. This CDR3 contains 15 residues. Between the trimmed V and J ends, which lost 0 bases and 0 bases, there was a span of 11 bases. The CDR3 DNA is TGCAGCGTTGAAGATACGGGACAAATGAACACTGAAGCTTTCTTT. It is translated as CSVEDTGQMNTEAFF.

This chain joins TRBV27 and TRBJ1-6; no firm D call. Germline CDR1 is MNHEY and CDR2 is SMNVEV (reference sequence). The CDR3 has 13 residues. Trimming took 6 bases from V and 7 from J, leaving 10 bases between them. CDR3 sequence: CASRLTRNSPLHF. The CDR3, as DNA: TGTGCCAGCAGACTTACTAGGAATTCACCCCTCCACTTT.

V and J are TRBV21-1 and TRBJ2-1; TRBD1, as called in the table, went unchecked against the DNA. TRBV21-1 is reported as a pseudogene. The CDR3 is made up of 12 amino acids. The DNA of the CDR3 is TGTGCCAGCAGCAAAGTAGGGGGACAGGGCCCCTTC. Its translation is CASSKVGGQGPF.

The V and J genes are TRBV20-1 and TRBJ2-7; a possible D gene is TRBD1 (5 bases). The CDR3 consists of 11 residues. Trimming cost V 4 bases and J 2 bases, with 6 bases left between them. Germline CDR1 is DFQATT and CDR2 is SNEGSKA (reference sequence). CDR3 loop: CSAKTAYEQYF. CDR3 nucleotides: TGCAGTGCTAAGACAGCCTACGAGCAGTACTTC.

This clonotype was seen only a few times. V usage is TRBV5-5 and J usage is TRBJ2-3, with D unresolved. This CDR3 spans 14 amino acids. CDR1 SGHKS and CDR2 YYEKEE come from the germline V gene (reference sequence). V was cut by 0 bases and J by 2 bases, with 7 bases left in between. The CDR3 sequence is CASSLELDTDTQYF. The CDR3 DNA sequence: TGTGCCAGCAGCTTGGAGTTGGACACAGATACGCAGTATTTT.

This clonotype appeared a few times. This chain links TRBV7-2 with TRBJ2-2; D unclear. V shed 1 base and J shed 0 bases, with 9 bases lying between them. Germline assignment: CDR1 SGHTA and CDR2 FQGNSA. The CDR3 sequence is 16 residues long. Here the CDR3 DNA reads TGTGCCAGCAGCTTAGGAGGCGACTCGAACACCGGGGAGCTGTTTTTT. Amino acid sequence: CASSLGGDSNTGELFF.

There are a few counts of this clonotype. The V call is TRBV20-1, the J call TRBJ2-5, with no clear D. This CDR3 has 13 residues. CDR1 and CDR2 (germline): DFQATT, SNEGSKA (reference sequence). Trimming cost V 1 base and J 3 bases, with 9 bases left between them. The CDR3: CSARGSPEETQYF. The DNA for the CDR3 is TGCAGTGCTAGAGGGAGCCCCGAAGAGACCCAGTACTTC.

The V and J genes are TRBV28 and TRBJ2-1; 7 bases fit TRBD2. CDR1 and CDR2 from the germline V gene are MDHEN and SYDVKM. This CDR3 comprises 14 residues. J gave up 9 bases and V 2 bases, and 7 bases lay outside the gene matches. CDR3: CASSLDGGSGEQFF. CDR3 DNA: TGTGCCAGCAGTTTAGACGGGGGGTCAGGTGAGCAGTTCTTC.

CDR3 sequence reads: CASSQDSGYTF. CDR3 bases: TGTGCCAGCAGCCAAGATTCTGGCTACACCTTC. This chain joins TRBV3-1 and TRBJ1-2; D is undetermined. Trimming removed 0 bases at V and 7 bases at J, with 3 bases between. This CDR3 comprises 11 residues. Per the germline V gene, CDR1 is LGHDT and CDR2 is YNNKEL (reference sequence).

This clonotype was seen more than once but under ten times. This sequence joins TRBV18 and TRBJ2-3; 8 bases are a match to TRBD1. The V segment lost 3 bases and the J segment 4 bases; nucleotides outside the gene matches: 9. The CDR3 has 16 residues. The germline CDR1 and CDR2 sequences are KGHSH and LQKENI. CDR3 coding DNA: TGTGCCAGCTCACCCGCCGGACAGGGTGATTCAGATACGCAGTATTTT. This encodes CASSPAGQGDSDTQYF.

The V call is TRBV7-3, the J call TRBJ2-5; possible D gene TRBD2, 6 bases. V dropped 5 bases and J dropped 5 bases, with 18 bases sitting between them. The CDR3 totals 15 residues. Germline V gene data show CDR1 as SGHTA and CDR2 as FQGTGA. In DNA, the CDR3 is TGTGCCAGCAGCCCCGGGACTCTCATGGCGGAGACCCAGTACTTC. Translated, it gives CASSPGTLMAETQYF. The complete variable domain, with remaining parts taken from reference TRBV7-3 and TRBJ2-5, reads GAGVSQTPSNKVTEKGKYVELRCDPISGHTALYWYRQSLGQGPEFLIYFQGTGAADDSGLPNDRFFAVRPEGSVSTLKIQRTERGDSAVYLCASSPGTLMAETQYFGPGTRLLVL.

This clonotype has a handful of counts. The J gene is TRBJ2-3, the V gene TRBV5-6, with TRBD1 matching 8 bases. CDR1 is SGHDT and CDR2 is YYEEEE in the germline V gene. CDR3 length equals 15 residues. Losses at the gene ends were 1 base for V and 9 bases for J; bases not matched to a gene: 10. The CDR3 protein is CASSLLGTTGETQYF. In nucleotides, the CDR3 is TGTGCCAGCAGCTTGCTGGGGACGACAGGGGAGACGCAGTATTTT. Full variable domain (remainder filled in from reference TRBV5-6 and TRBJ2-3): DAGVTQSPTHLIKTRGQQVTLRCSPKSGHDTVSWYQQALGQGPQFIFQYYEEEERQRGNFPDRFSGHQFPNYSSELNVNALLLGDSALYLCASSLLGTTGETQYFGPGTRLTVL.

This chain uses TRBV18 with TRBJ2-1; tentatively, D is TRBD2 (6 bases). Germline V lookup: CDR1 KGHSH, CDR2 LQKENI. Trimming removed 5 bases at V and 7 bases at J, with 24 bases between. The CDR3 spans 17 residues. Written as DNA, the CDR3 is TGTGCCAGCTCAAGCGGATGGAGTAGCGGAGACCAAAATGAGCAGTTCTTC. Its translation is CASSSGWSSGDQNEQFF.

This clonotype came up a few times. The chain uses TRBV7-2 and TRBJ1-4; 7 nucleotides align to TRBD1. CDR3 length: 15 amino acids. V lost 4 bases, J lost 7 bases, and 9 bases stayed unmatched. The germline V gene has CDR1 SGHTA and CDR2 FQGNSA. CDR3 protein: CASSSPRGRGEKLFF. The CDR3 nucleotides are TGTGCCAGCAGCTCCCCGAGGGGGCGGGGTGAAAAACTGTTTTTT.

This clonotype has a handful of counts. CDR3: CATRLDRLEDEQYF. CDR3 DNA: TGTGCCACCAGGCTAGACAGGCTTGAAGACGAGCAGTACTTC. The chain employs TRBV15 and TRBJ2-7; D is possibly TRBD1 (6 bases). This CDR3 comprises 14 residues. V was cut by 6 bases and J by 5 bases, with 17 bases left in between. Germline loops: CDR1 LNHNV, CDR2 YYDKDF (reference sequence). Full variable domain (remainder filled in from reference TRBV15 and TRBJ2-7): DAMVIQNPRYQVTQFGKPVTLSCSQTLNHNVMYWYQQKSSQAPKLLFHYYDKDFNNEADTPDNFQSRRPNTSFCFLDIRSPGLGDTAMYLCATRLDRLEDEQYFGPGTRLTVT.